These 17 T cell receptor beta chains were sequenced from one sample in a study of T cells in Graves' hyperthyroidism and ophthalmopathy. Authors of the study amplified TCR beta CDR3 regions from RNA transcripts. During a first-round RT-PCR of the TCR CDR3, the HTBI primer set was used. TCRdb itself ran the multiplex PCR reads through MiXCR, one entry per CDR3 protein. Here the sample spans around 400,000 distinct CDR3 sequences, approximately 25% being singletons. The sample consisted of blood. The source of these receptors is a man in his fifties or sixties with Graves' hyperthyroidism.

This clonotype was observed many times. The chain couples TRBV24-1 to TRBJ2-6; D is unclear. Per germline, CDR1 KGHDR and CDR2 SFDVKD. The germline V and J ends were trimmed by 9 bases and 0 bases, with 2 bases remaining between them. This CDR3 region has 12 residues. CDR3 in amino acids: CATGSGANVLTF. In DNA, the CDR3 is TGTGCCACCGGCTCTGGGGCCAACGTCCTGACTTTC.

This clonotype was observed a few times. The DNA for the CDR3 is TGTGCCAGCAGCCGGGACTACTCCTACAATGAGCAGTTCTTC. Translated, it gives CASSRDYSYNEQFF. V is TRBV7-3 and J is TRBJ2-1, with 7 bases lining up with TRBD2. The CDR3 has 14 amino acids. Germline V gene data show CDR1 as SGHTA and CDR2 as FQGTGA. V shed 5 bases, J shed 0 bases, and the junction held 1 base outside the gene matches.

This clonotype was seen more than once but under ten times. The rearrangement links TRBV13 to TRBJ2-3; no firm D call. With 2 bases removed from V and 2 bases from J, the gap between germline ends came to 11 bases. CDR3 size: 15 residues. Germline CDR1 PRHDT, CDR2 FYEKMQ (reference sequence). Written as DNA, the CDR3 is TGTGCCAGCAGCTTATTAGGAGACCCCACAGATACGCAGTATTTT. This encodes CASSLLGDPTDTQYF.

V and J are TRBV6-2 or TRBV6-3 and TRBJ2-7, with 7 bases matching TRBD1. The ends lost 2 bases at V and 2 bases at J; junction bases unmatched: 6. The length of the CDR3 is 15 residues. From germline, CDR1 is MNHEY and CDR2 SVGEGT. For the CDR3, the DNA is TGTGCCAGCAGTTACCAGACAGGGCATCCCTACGAGCAGTACTTC. It translates to CASSYQTGHPYEQYF.

The chain employs TRBV7-2 and TRBJ1-5; TRBD1 matches at 10 bases. This CDR3 contains 16 residues. V trimming: 4 bases; J trimming: 5 bases; junction bases outside the gene matches: 8. Germline CDR1 and CDR2: SGHTA and FQGNSA. The CDR3 bases are TGTGCCAGCAGCTCATCAACCGGGACAGGGGATCAGCCCCAGCATTTT. It yields the protein CASSSSTGTGDQPQHF.

This clonotype came up a few times. The chain links TRBV12-3 or TRBV12-4 to TRBJ2-1; 7 positions agree with TRBD1. The V gene end was trimmed by 1 base and the J gene end by 12 bases; junction bases not matched to a gene: 6. The CDR3 spans 13 residues. The CDR3 loop reads CASSLVRGPRQFF. The CDR3 bases are TGTGCCAGCAGTTTAGTGAGGGGGCCGAGGCAGTTCTTC.

The V and J genes are TRBV2 and TRBJ2-5; 14 bases fit TRBD2. The germline V gene encodes CDR1 SNHLY and CDR2 FYNNEI. The CDR3 runs to 16 residues. V shed 8 bases and J 0 bases; nucleotides not matched to a gene: 5. The CDR3 DNA sequence: TGTGCCAGCGGAGGACTAGCGGGAGGCAACCAAGAGACCCAGTACTTC. Its translation is CASGGLAGGNQETQYF.

This clonotype was detected ten times or more. The chain is built from TRBV30 and TRBJ2-7; either TRBD1 or TRBD2 may fit D (5 bases each). From germline, CDR1 is GTSNPN and CDR2 SVGIG (reference sequence). The CDR3 is 14 amino acids. Trimming shortened V by 0 bases and J by 3 bases, and 12 bases separated the two germline ends. CDR3 in DNA: TGTGCCTGGAGTGTACACGGGACCGGCTACGAGCAGTACTTC. Translating gives CAWSVHGTGYEQYF.

The gene calls are TRBV30 and TRBJ1-6, with D perhaps matching TRBD1 (5 bases). CDR1 GTSNPN and CDR2 SVGIG come from the germline V gene (reference sequence). V shed 1 base and J shed 9 bases, with 13 bases lying between them. The CDR3 sequence is 14 residues long. The CDR3 bases are TGTGCCTGGAGTGGGGCAGGGTGGGTTTCACCCCTCCACTTT. As protein: CAWSGAGWVSPLHF.

The rearrangement links TRBV12-3 or TRBV12-4 to TRBJ2-7, with 8 bases aligning to TRBD1. V gave up 2 bases and J gave up 5 bases; unmatched junction bases: 11. This CDR3 has 16 amino acids. Here the CDR3 DNA reads TGTGCCAGCAGTTTAACCCGCCGGACAGGGATGGACGAGCAGTACTTC. This translates into CASSLTRRTGMDEQYF.

This clonotype appeared a few times. The V gene is TRBV3-1, the J gene TRBJ1-1; 7 nucleotides align to TRBD1. The CDR3 length is 13 residues. Per germline, CDR1 LGHDT and CDR2 YNNKEL (reference sequence). V lost 3 bases to trimming and J lost 4 bases; unmatched junction nucleotides: 2. The CDR3 DNA reads as TGTGCCAGCAGCCACTCAGGGGGCACTGAAGCTTTCTTT. Amino acids: CASSHSGGTEAFF.

J is TRBJ2-7 and V is TRBV20-1; TRBD2 agrees at 7 bases. Germline V gene data show CDR1 as DFQATT and CDR2 as SNEGSKA (reference sequence). The CDR3 covers 15 residues. V was pared by 2 bases and J by 6 bases, with 13 bases of the junction left unmatched. The CDR3 sequence: CSARIGTGGFGEQYF. CDR3 bases: TGCAGTGCTAGAATTGGGACGGGGGGTTTCGGCGAGCAGTACTTC.

This clonotype was detected a few times. The J gene is TRBJ2-4, the V gene TRBV5-1; perhaps TRBD2 as D (7 bases). Looked up from germline, CDR1 is SGHRS and CDR2 is YFSETQ. The length of the CDR3 is 14 residues. V lost 4 bases, J lost 6 bases, and 14 bases lay in between. The CDR3 nucleotides read TGCGCCAGCAGCCGGGAGGTGGGGGCAAACATTCAGTACTTC. It codes for CASSREVGANIQYF.

This clonotype was seen a few times. The chain recombines TRBV7-2 with TRBJ2-1; the D gene is possibly TRBD2 (6 bases). V dropped 8 bases and J dropped 4 bases, with 15 bases sitting between them. The CDR3 totals 14 residues. Germline loops: CDR1 SGHTA, CDR2 FQGNSA. CDR3 nucleotide sequence: TGTGCCAGCGGAGGGGATGACTTTTACAATGAGCAGTTCTTC. Encoded protein: CASGGDDFYNEQFF.

The V and J genes are TRBV11-3 and TRBJ2-3; 8 nucleotides match TRBD2. Germline V gene sequence: CDR1 SGHNT, CDR2 YENEEA. There are 18 residues in the CDR3. Germline trimming cut 3 bases from V and 0 bases from J; bases unmatched to any gene: 11. The CDR3: CASSLMAYVAGSTDTQYF. The DNA for the CDR3 is TGTGCCAGCAGCTTGATGGCGTACGTAGCGGGGAGCACAGATACGCAGTATTTT. Full variable domain (remainder filled in from reference TRBV11-3 and TRBJ2-3): EAGVVQSPRYKIIEKKQPVAFWCNPISGHNTLYWYLQNLGQGPELLIRYENEEAVDDSQLPKDRFSAERLKGVDSTLKIQPAELGDSAVYLCASSLMAYVAGSTDTQYFGPGTRLTVL.

As concerns this clonotype: A much larger clone is a single base away; this may be a read error. V usage is TRBV12-3 or TRBV12-4 and J usage is TRBJ2-1, with 10 bases aligning to TRBD2. V lost 1 base and J lost 8; bases outside the gene matches: 11. This CDR3 comprises 17 residues. In nucleotides, the CDR3 is TGTGCCAGCAGTTTAGTGTTAGGGGAAGCGGGAGGGCATGAGCAGTTCTTC. This codes for CASSLVLGEAGGHEQFF.

The CDR3 nucleotides read TGTGCCAGCAGCTTAGGCAGCTATCAGCCCCAGCATTTT. Its protein is CASSLGSYQPQHF. The chain combines TRBV7-2 with TRBJ1-5; no definite D call. This CDR3 contains 13 residues. Trimming stripped 1 base from V and 5 bases from J, with 6 bases between. Germline V lookup: CDR1 SGHTA, CDR2 FQGNSA.